This TCR beta chain was sequenced for a study of T-cell reconstitution after alpha-beta-depleted transplantation in children. The germline V gene encodes CDR1 DFQATT and CDR2 SNEGSKA (reference sequence). Trimming pared 3 bases from V and 6 bases from J, leaving 15 bases between. CDR3 length: 14 amino acids. This clonotype was counted many times. Unique molecular identifiers were used to barcode this TCRbeta library. From the PCR reads, TCRdb called clonotypes with MiXCR, one entry per CDR3 protein. Of hundreds of thousands of distinct CDR3 sequences in the sample, about 15% were seen once. The clonotype was recovered from a human donor who donated a stem cell graft to a child with acute myeloid leukemia. This material consisted of PBMCs from the stem cell graft donor, taken from the stem cell graft. This chain uses TRBV20-1 with TRBJ2-1; no firm D call. The CDR3 DNA reads as TGCAGTGCTAGGGCTCCTGGACGGTCCAATGAGCAGTTCTTC. Its translation is CSARAPGRSNEQFF.